This T cell receptor beta chain stems from a study of T cell changes during pregnancy in multiple sclerosis (dated by TCRdb to between 2017 and 2020). About the study as a whole: The study looked at changes in the T cell repertoire across pregnancy in women with multiple sclerosis.

For this clone: The target of this receptor is not known. Base qualities are missing; no much larger clone stands one base away.

The CDR3 spans 17 residues, from the cysteine through the phenylalanine. The DNA shown is the 51-base CDR3, in frame from base 1. Reading the germline V gene (reference sequence) gives CDR1 LNHNV and CDR2 YYDKDF. The germline V and J ends show losses of 4 bases and 0 bases respectively, and no gene match explains 7 bases of the junction. Library preparation employed the immunoSEQ multiplex PCR assay. The immuneACCESS repertoire file appears here via TCRdb, limited to in-frame rearrangements. These files lack a portion of the clones; in checked studies, under half of the deficit traces to unresolved V genes, and the cause of the others is not known. The sample records 95,000 to 100,000 clones, 91% of which are singletons. Together, the top ten hold approximately 3.4% of the sample.

This chain is built from TRBV15 and TRBJ2-3; 10 middle bases align to TRBD2. This specimen consisted of peripheral blood, obtained in the second trimester of pregnancy. The sequence came from a female donor with multiple sclerosis, enrolled in a pregnancy study. The CDR3 amino acid sequence is: CATSILGLATSTDTQYF. The sequence in DNA is TGTGCCACCAGCATCTTGGGACTAGCGACTAGCACAGATACGCAGTATTTT.